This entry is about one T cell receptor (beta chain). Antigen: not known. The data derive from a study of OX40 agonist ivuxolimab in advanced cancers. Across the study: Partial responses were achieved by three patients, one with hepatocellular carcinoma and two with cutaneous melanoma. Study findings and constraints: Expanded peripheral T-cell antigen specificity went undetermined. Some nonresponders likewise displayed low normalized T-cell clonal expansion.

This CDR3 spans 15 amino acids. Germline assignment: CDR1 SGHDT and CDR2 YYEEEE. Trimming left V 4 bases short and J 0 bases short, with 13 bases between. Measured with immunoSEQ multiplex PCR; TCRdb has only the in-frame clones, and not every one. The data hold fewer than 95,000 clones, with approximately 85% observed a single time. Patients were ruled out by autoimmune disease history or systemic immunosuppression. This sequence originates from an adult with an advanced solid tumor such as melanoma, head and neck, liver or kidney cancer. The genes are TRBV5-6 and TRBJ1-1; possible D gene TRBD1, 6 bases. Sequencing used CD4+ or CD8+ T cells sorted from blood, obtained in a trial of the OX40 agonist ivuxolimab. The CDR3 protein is CASSTLDRLNTEAFF. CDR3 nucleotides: TGTGCCAGCAGCACCTTAGACAGGTTGAACACTGAAGCTTTCTTT.